The source of this T cell receptor beta chain is a study of blood T cell repertoires in COVID-19. For the study at large: Donors in the United States, Italy and Spain gave samples during acute or convalescent COVID-19. In each case, the material was cDNA or gDNA derived from T cells, B-cell-depleted T cells, or PBMCs.

Looked up from germline, CDR1 is GTSNPN and CDR2 is SVGIG (reference sequence). CDR3 length equals 13 residues. V lost 0 bases, J lost 5 bases, and 10 bases lay in between. Original analysis: Reference gene primer amplification gave nucleated cell count estimates. The assay was immunoSEQ multiplex PCR, and TCRdb's table has in-frame clones only and misses some. V, J and clone size are taken as reported in that table, and D and trimming were inferred from the DNA itself. The sample includes 250,000 or so clones, 80% to 90% seen only once; the top ten take roughly 1.9%. The sequence derives from a man aged 25-45 years with active or convalescent COVID-19. The sequenced sample was peripheral blood. V and J are TRBV30 and TRBJ1-1; no clear D. CDR3 sequence reads: CAWSVLPWTEAFF. CDR3 DNA: TGTGCCTGGAGTGTACTACCGTGGACTGAAGCTTTCTTT.